This T cell receptor (beta chain) was obtained from a study of T cells in localized non-small cell lung cancer. Germline V CDR1 and CDR2: SGHTA, FQGNSA. The CDR3 length is 13 residues. V lost 5 bases and J 5 bases, leaving 12 bases between the germline ends. Using immunoSEQ multiplex PCR, the repertoire was profiled, and TCRdb retains in-frame clones only, with some absent. This sample has about 36,000 clones, with around 85% found just once. The sequenced sample was peripheral blood, obtained before any cancer treatment. The chain carries TRBV7-2 and TRBJ1-1, with D uncertain. The receptor comes from a woman between 35 and 75 years old with stage I lung adenocarcinoma. The CDR3 DNA follows: TGTGCCAGCAGCCCCCACCAGCTGACTGAAGCTTTCTTT. Amino acid sequence: CASSPHQLTEAFF.